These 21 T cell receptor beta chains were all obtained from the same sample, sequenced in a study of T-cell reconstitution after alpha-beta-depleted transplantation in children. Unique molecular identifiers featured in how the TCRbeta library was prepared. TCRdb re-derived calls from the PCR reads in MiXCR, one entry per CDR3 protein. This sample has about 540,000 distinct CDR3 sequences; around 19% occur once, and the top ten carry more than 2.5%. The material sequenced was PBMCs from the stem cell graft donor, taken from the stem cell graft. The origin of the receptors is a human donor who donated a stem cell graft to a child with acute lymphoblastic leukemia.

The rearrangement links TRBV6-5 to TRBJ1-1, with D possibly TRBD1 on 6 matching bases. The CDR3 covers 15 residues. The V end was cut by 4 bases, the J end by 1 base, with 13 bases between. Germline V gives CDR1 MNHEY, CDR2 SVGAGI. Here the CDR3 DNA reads TGTGCCAGCAGTTCCCTATTCAGGGGGAACACTGAAGCTTTCTTT. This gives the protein CASSSLFRGNTEAFF.

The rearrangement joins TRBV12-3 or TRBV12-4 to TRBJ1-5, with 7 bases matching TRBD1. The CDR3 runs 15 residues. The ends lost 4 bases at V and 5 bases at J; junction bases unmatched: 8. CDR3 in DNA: TGTGCCAGCAGTTCCTACCGGGACAGAGATCAGCCCCAGCATTTT. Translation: CASSSYRDRDQPQHF.

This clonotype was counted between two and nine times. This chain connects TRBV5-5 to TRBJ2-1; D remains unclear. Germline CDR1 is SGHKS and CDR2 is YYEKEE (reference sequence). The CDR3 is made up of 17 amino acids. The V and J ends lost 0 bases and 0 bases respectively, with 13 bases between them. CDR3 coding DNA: TGTGCCAGCAGCTTGGTTTACTTAAGTCTCTCCTACAATGAGCAGTTCTTC. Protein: CASSLVYLSLSYNEQFF.

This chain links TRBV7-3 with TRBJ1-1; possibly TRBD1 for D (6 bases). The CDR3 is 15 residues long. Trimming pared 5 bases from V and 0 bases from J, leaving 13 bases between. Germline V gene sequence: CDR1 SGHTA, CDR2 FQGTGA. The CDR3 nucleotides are TGTGCCAGCAGCCTACAGGGTTCGGTGAACACTGAAGCTTTCTTT. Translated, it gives CASSLQGSVNTEAFF.

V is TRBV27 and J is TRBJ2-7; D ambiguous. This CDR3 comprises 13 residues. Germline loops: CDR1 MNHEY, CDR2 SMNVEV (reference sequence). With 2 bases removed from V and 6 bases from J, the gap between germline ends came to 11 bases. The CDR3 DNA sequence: TGTGCCAGCAGTTTAAGTCTGGAAGGCGAGCAGTACTTC. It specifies CASSLSLEGEQYF.

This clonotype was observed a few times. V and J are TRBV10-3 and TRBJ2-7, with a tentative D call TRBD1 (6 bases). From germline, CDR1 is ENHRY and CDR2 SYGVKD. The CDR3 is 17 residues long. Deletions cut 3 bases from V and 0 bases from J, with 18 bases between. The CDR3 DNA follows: TGTGCCATCAGTGAATCCGGACAGAGTATTCCCTCCTACGAGCAGTACTTC. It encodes CAISESGQSIPSYEQYF.

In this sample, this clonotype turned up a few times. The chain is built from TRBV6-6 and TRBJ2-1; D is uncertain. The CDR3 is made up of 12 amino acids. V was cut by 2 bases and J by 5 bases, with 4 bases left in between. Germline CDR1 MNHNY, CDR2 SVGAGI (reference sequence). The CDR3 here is CASSYKDNEQFF. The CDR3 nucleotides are TGTGCCAGCAGTTACAAGGACAATGAGCAGTTCTTC.

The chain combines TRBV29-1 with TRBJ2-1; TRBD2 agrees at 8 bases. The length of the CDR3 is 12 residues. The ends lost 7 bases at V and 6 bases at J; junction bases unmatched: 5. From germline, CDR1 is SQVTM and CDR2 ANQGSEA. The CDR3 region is CSAPSGSNEQFF. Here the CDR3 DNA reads TGCAGCGCCCCAAGCGGGAGCAATGAGCAGTTCTTC.

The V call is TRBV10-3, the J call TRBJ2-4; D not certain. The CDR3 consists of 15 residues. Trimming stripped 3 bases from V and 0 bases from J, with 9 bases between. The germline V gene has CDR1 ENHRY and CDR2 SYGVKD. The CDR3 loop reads CAISEGSLAKNIQYF. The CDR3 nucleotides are TGTGCCATCAGTGAAGGGTCCTTAGCCAAAAACATTCAGTACTTC.

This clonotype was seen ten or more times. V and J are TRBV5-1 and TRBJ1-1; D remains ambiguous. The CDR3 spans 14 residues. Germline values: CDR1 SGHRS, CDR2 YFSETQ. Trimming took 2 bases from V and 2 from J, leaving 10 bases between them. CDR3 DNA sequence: TGCGCCAGCAGCTTAACGGTGGGAAACACTGAAGCTTTCTTT. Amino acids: CASSLTVGNTEAFF.

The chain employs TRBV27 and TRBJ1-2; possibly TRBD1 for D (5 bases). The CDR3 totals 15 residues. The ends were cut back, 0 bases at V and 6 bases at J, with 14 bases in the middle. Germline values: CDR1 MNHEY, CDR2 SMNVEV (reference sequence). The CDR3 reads CASSLSGGRDHGYTF. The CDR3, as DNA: TGTGCCAGCAGTTTATCGGGGGGAAGGGACCATGGCTACACCTTC.

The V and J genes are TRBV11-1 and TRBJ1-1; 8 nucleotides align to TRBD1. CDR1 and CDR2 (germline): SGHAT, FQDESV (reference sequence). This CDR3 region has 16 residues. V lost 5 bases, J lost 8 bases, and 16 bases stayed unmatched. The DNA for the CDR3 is TGTGCCAGCAGCCCTAACAGGGGGGGTCGGAAACCGGAAGCTTTCTTT. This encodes CASSPNRGGRKPEAFF.

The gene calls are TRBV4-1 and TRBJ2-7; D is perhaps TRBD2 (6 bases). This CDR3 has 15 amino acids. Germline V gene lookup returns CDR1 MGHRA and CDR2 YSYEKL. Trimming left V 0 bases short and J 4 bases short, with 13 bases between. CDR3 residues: CASSQEPRESYEQYF. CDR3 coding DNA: TGCGCCAGCAGCCAAGAACCCCGGGAGTCTTACGAGCAGTACTTC.

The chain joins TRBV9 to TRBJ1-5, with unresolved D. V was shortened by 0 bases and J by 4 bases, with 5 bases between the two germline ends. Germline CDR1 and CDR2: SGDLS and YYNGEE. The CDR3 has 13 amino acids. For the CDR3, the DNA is TGTGCCAGCAGCGTAGACGGGAATCAGCCCCAGCATTTT. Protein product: CASSVDGNQPQHF.

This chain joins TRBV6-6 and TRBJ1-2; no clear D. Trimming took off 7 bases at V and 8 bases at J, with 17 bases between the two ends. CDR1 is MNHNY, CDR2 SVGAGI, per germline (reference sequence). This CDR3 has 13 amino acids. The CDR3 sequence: CASIRNGQEGYTF. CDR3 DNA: TGTGCCAGCATCCGGAACGGGCAAGAGGGCTACACCTTC.

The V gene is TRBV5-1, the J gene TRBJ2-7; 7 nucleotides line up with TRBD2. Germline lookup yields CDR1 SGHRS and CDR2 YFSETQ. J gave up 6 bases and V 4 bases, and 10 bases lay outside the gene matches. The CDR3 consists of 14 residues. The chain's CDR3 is CASSDSGLMPEQYF. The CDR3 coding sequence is TGCGCCAGCAGCGATAGCGGGCTGATGCCCGAGCAGTACTTC.

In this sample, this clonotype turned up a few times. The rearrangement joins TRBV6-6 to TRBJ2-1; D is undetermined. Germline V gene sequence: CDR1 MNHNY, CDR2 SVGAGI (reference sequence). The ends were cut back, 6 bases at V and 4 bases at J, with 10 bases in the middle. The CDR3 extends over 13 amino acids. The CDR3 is CASRIPQYNEQFF. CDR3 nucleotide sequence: TGTGCCAGCAGGATACCACAGTACAATGAGCAGTTCTTC.

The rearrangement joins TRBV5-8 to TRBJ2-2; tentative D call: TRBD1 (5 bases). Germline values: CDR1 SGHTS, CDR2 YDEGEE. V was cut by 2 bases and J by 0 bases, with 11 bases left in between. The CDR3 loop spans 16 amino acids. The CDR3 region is CASSLWGRANTGELFF. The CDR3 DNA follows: TGTGCCAGCAGCTTATGGGGCAGAGCGAACACCGGGGAGCTGTTTTTT.

DNA for the CDR3: TGTGCCAGCAGCTCCCGGTACGCCGCTGAAGCTTTCTTT. This codes for CASSSRYAAEAFF. The chain is built from TRBV7-3 and TRBJ1-1; no definite D call. This CDR3 contains 13 residues. Germline assignment: CDR1 SGHTA and CDR2 FQGTGA. Deletions cut 4 bases from V and 6 bases from J, with 12 bases between.

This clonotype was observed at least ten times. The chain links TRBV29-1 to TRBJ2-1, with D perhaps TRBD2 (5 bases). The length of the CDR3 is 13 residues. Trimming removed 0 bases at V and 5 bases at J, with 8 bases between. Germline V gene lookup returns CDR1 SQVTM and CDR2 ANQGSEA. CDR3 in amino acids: CSVEELVNNEQFF. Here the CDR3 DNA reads TGCAGCGTTGAAGAACTAGTGAACAATGAGCAGTTCTTC.

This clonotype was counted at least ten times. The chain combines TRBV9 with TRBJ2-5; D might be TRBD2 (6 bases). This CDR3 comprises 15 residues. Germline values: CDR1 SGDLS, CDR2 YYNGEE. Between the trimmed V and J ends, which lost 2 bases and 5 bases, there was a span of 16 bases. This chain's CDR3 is CASSVRELKGETQYF. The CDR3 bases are TGTGCCAGCAGCGTCCGGGAGCTCAAGGGGGAGACCCAGTACTTC.